The sequence of this T cell receptor (beta chain) was determined in a study of blood T cell repertoires in COVID-19. Study in general: Samples came from the United States, Italy and Spain, spanning acute and convalescent COVID-19. In each case, the material was cDNA or gDNA derived from T cells, B-cell-depleted T cells, or PBMCs.

This clone has more than one count but fewer than ten. As processed by the authors: For nucleated cells, counts were estimated from reference gene primer amplification. Here immunoSEQ multiplex PCR was the method, and the copy in TCRdb shows in-frame clones only, minus some. V, J and clone size are taken as reported in that table, and D and trimming were inferred from the DNA itself. The data contain tens of thousands of clones, approximately 85% of them singletons. The CDR3 consists of 16 residues. CDR1 is ENHRY and CDR2 is SYGVKD in the germline V gene. V gave up 6 bases and J gave up 2 bases; unmatched junction bases: 11.

What was sequenced was peripheral blood. This chain uses TRBV10-3 with TRBJ1-1; 8 nucleotides agree with TRBD1. This clonotype was sampled from a human donor in a cohort sampled during active COVID-19. Here the CDR3 DNA reads TGTGCCATCAGGGGGACAGGTATAAAAGGAAACACTGAAGCTTTCTTT. Translation gives CAIRGTGIKGNTEAFF.